The next 16 T cell receptor beta chains were all read from a single sample in a study of cytotoxic CD8 clonotypes in ibrutinib-treated CLL. Sequencing used immunoSEQ multiplex PCR; TCRdb keeps in-frame clones, though not all of them. The sample records 40,000 or so clones, over 60% being singletons. The sequenced sample was PBMCs, obtained after 24 months of ibrutinib treatment. The origin of the receptors is a human donor with chronic lymphocytic leukemia.

This sequence joins TRBV27 and TRBJ2-1; TRBD2 matches at 12 bases. J lost 7 bases, V lost 3 bases, and 4 bases had no gene match. The CDR3 totals 15 residues. CDR1 and CDR2 (germline): MNHEY, SMNVEV (reference sequence). The CDR3 is CASSFRTSGMNEQFF. CDR3 nucleotide sequence: TGTGCCAGCAGTTTCCGGACTAGCGGGATGAATGAGCAGTTCTTC.

The chain couples TRBV6-5 to TRBJ2-5; D not certain. Germline V gene lookup returns CDR1 MNHEY and CDR2 SVGAGI. The CDR3 runs to 13 residues. V was pared by 5 bases and J by 5 bases, with 12 bases between. The CDR3 spells CASSPGSGETQYF. CDR3 DNA: TGTGCCAGCAGTCCTGGTTCGGGTGAGACCCAGTACTTC.

The rearrangement links TRBV9 to TRBJ2-5; 7 bases align to TRBD1. The J segment lost 5 bases and the V segment lost 3 bases, leaving 7 bases of the junction unmatched. Germline CDR1 reads SGDLS; CDR2 reads YYNGEE. The CDR3 is made up of 14 amino acids. CDR3 sequence (DNA): TGTGCCAGCAGCGGGCAGCACAGGGGCGAGACCCAGTACTTC. Protein sequence: CASSGQHRGETQYF.

J is TRBJ2-7 and V is TRBV7-8; D is perhaps TRBD1 or TRBD2 (5 bases each). Germline values: CDR1 SGHVS, CDR2 FQNEAQ. This CDR3 is built from 15 residues. Deletions cut 2 bases from V and 2 bases from J, with 13 bases between. The chain's CDR3 is CASSLRDGITYEQYF. The CDR3 DNA reads as TGTGCCAGCAGCTTAAGGGACGGTATCACCTACGAGCAGTACTTC.

The sample holds many counts of this clone. The chain couples TRBV7-2 to TRBJ2-3; 9 nucleotides line up with TRBD2. V trimming: 0 bases; J trimming: 5 bases; junction bases outside the gene matches: 3. The CDR3 has 15 amino acids. The V gene's germline CDR1 is SGHTA and CDR2 FQGNSA. The CDR3 reads CASSLAAGGVDTQYF. CDR3 bases: TGTGCCAGCAGCTTAGCAGCGGGGGGCGTAGATACGCAGTATTTT.

V is TRBV5-4 and J is TRBJ2-6; 9 nucleotides align to TRBD1. The V and J ends lost 4 bases and 1 base, in that order; junction bases with no gene match: 6. The length of the CDR3 is 17 residues. Germline CDR1 SGHNT, CDR2 YYREEE (reference sequence). CDR3 sequence reads: CASSPGTGKSGANVLTF. CDR3 in DNA: TGTGCCAGCAGCCCTGGGACAGGGAAATCTGGGGCCAACGTCCTGACTTTC.

This clone was seen a handful of times. This rearrangement joins TRBV5-4 to TRBJ2-5; 7 nucleotides line up with TRBD2. The J segment lost 2 bases and the V segment lost 4 bases, leaving 5 bases of the junction unmatched. The CDR3 spans 14 residues. Germline loops: CDR1 SGHNT, CDR2 YYREEE (reference sequence). The CDR3 DNA follows: TGTGCCAGCAGCATATCTAGCGGTCAAGAGACCCAGTACTTC. Amino acid sequence: CASSISSGQETQYF.

The chain combines TRBV19 with TRBJ2-7; no definite D call. Deletions cut 1 base from V and 6 bases from J, with 4 bases between. Germline CDR1 is LNHDA and CDR2 is SQIVND (reference sequence). This CDR3 region has 11 residues. The CDR3 coding sequence is TGTGCCAGTAGTATAGGGGGCGAGCAGTACTTC. Amino acid sequence: CASSIGGEQYF.

This clone was seen repeatedly, ten times or more. The genes are TRBV6-5 and TRBJ1-2, with D hard to call. CDR1 is MNHEY and CDR2 is SVGAGI in the germline V gene. V was clipped by 2 bases and J by 6 bases, with 13 bases between them. CDR3 length equals 14 residues. CDR3 DNA: TGTGCCAGCAGTTACCTAGGAGGGAGCAATGGCTACACCTTC. Translation gives CASSYLGGSNGYTF.

V and J are TRBV9 and TRBJ2-2, with 9 bases that match TRBD2. This CDR3 is built from 16 residues. J was trimmed by 5 bases and V by 3 bases; bases with no gene match: 8. CDR1 is SGDLS and CDR2 is YYNGEE in the germline V gene. Here the CDR3 reads CASSAHSGGPTGELFF. The CDR3 coding sequence is TGTGCCAGCAGCGCCCATAGCGGGGGACCTACCGGGGAGCTGTTTTTT.

This clone was seen once. This chain links TRBV15 with TRBJ1-6; 8 nucleotides line up with TRBD1. The CDR3 is 14 residues long. V lost 4 bases and J lost 9; bases outside the gene matches: 5. CDR1 is LNHNV, CDR2 YYDKDF, per germline (reference sequence). This chain's CDR3 is CATSKDRVFSPLHF. CDR3 in DNA: TGTGCCACCAGCAAGGACAGGGTCTTTTCACCCCTCCACTTT. The entire variable domain, with the rest obtained from reference TRBV15 and TRBJ1-6, is as follows: DAMVIQNPRYQVTQFGKPVTLSCSQTLNHNVMYWYQQKSSQAPKLLFHYYDKDFNNEADTPDNFQSRRPNTSFCFLDIRSPGLGDTAMYLCATSKDRVFSPLHFGNGTRLTVT.

This clone was picked up a small number of times. The V and J genes are TRBV7-2 and TRBJ1-5; a possible D gene is TRBD1 (5 bases). Germline CDR1 reads SGHTA; CDR2 reads FQGNSA. This CDR3 region has 15 residues. V shed 5 bases and J shed 3 bases, with 14 bases lying between them. CDR3 bases: TGTGCCAGCAGCCCGGTGATGGGGGTCAATCAGCCCCAGCATTTT. It translates to CASSPVMGVNQPQHF.

V is TRBV27 and J is TRBJ2-5; D gene unclear. The germline V gene has CDR1 MNHEY and CDR2 SMNVEV (reference sequence). The CDR3 is 13 residues long. V lost 0 bases to trimming and J lost 7 bases, with 9 bases between them. The CDR3 DNA sequence: TGTGCCAGCAGTTTATCGGCGGTTACGACCCAGTACTTC. Residues: CASSLSAVTTQYF.

This clone turned up a few times. The V call is TRBV19, the J call TRBJ1-2; 8 bases map to TRBD1. Germline-derived CDR1 and CDR2 are LNHDA and SQIVND (reference sequence). The CDR3 is 12 residues long. The V segment lost 9 bases and the J segment 2 bases; nucleotides outside the gene matches: 2. The CDR3 region is CASRDRNYGYTF. In DNA form, the CDR3 reads TGTGCCAGCCGGGACAGGAACTATGGCTACACCTTC.

This chain connects TRBV5-6 to TRBJ1-2; TRBD1 matches at 8 bases. The CDR3 length is 13 residues. Unmatched junction bases numbered 5, after V lost 4 bases and J lost 6 bases. The germline V gene has CDR1 SGHDT and CDR2 YYEEEE. CDR3 residues: CASSVDRVHGYTF. The DNA of the CDR3 is TGTGCCAGCAGCGTGGACAGGGTACATGGCTACACCTTC.

This CDR3 reads CSVAGQGRRVTGELFF. The CDR3 DNA is TGCAGCGTAGCGGGACAGGGCCGCCGGGTCACCGGGGAGCTGTTTTTT. The V and J genes are TRBV29-1 and TRBJ2-2; the match to TRBD1 covers 9 bases. Germline V gene data show CDR1 as SQVTM and CDR2 as ANQGSEA. The CDR3 covers 16 residues. V lost 6 bases, J lost 4 bases, and 12 bases stayed unmatched.